Below, 3 T cell receptor beta chains from the same sample are listed, as sequenced in a study of shared clonotypes between healthy human individuals (dated by TCRdb to the early 2020s). CD8 naive samples were obtained by positive selection for CCR7 among CD45RO-negative cells, yielding a CD45RA+CCR7+ population from which TemRA cells were excluded. The library was generated by the immunoSEQ multiplex PCR assay. TCRdb limited this immuneACCESS table to in-frame rearrangements with V and J called. A share of clones is missing; checked studies link under half to unresolved V genes, and the rest is unexplained. The sample records 2 million or so clones, approximately 94% of which are singletons. Approximately 1.2% of the sample is held by the ten biggest clonotypes. The specimen was naive CD8+ T cells sorted from blood. Per the publication, the cell subset or site label means: CD45RA+CCR7+. The receptors were gathered from a man aged 18-30 years in good health.

The chain joins TRBV5-4 to TRBJ2-3; 9 nucleotides match TRBD2. The germline CDR1 and CDR2 sequences are SGHNT and YYREEE (reference sequence). This CDR3 contains 14 residues. The J segment lost 5 bases and the V segment lost 4 bases, leaving 5 bases of the junction unmatched. CDR3 loop: CASSPGLAKDTQYF. In nucleotides, the CDR3 is TGTGCCAGCAGCCCGGGACTAGCAAAAGATACGCAGTATTTT.

A single count supports this clone. The V call is TRBV30, the J call TRBJ2-1; TRBD2 aligns across 11 bases. Germline V gene lookup returns CDR1 GTSNPN and CDR2 SVGIG (reference sequence). The CDR3 length is 19 residues. Losses at the gene ends were 2 bases for V and 3 bases for J; bases not matched to a gene: 15. CDR3 loop: CAWSPTTELAGADYNEQFF. The CDR3 nucleotides are TGTGCCTGGAGTCCAACGACCGAACTAGCGGGGGCCGACTACAATGAGCAGTTCTTC.

The V and J genes are TRBV25-1 and TRBJ2-4; TRBD2 matches at 8 bases. CDR3 length: 16 amino acids. Unmatched junction bases numbered 16, after V lost 9 bases and J lost 6 bases. Per the germline V gene, CDR1 is MGHDK and CDR2 is SYGVNS. The DNA of the CDR3 is TGTGCCAGTTCTCCCGGCCAGGGACTAGATCGAAACATTCAGTACTTC. It codes for CASSPGQGLDRNIQYF.